The present T cell receptor beta chain was sequenced within a study of blood T cell repertoires in COVID-19 (dated by TCRdb to the early 2020s). The study in broad terms: Samples covering the acute and convalescent phases of COVID-19 were provided by collaborators in the United States, Italy and Spain. The prospective study material was composed of cDNA or gDNA derived from T cells, B-cell-depleted T cells, or PBMCs. Subjects who had been exposed to COVID-19, were actively infected with it, or had recovered from it provided the deeply sampled blood TCRbeta repertoires that made up the dataset. The repertoires were made available in a free public database intended to serve as a resource for research on the immune response to SARS-CoV-2. Samples were obtained from the ongoing ImmuneRACE study (first 160 participants) and from over 1,000 subjects provided by 6 global collaborators. The sample metadata nearly always contained a de-identified subject ID, COVID-19 status, age in years and sex. Where HLA class I and class II types were available, the types were taken from metadata supplied by the sample provider, not from assay-based typing. General conclusions and limits of the study: The quantity of clinical and demographic metadata differed by source and by participant and was supplied without curation.

One collaborating source in Seattle enrolled patients during active infection and followed them longitudinally through the course of disease. Each collaborating institution followed its own protocols to collect whole blood in K2EDTA tubes. For TCRbeta analysis, collaborator samples were shipped as frozen whole blood, as isolated PBMCs, or as DNA extracted from either sample type. V was cut back by 5 bases and J by 2 bases, leaving a gap of 23 bases between them. CDR1 and CDR2, per the germline V gene, are MNHEY and SVGEGT. The CDR3, cysteine through phenylalanine, is 18 amino acids long. Only CDR3 DNA remains: 54 bases, in frame from the first base. The immunoSEQ Assay, a bias-controlled multiplex PCR, was used to amplify TCRbeta CDR3 regions from genomic DNA. In the authors' own workflow: The number of nucleated cells in each sample was estimated by amplification of reference gene primers within the assay. To quantify the absolute abundance of each unique TCRbeta CDR3 rearrangement, sequence reads were collapsed and filtered. For each sample, productive Simpson clonality was calculated as the square root of Simpson's diversity index across productive rearrangements. TCRdb took this table from immuneACCESS and kept in-frame rearrangements with V and J called. Such tables lack part of the clones; where checked against another copy, unresolved V genes explain under half of the gap, and the rest is unexplained. V and J calls and clone size are those listed in that table; D and trimming were worked out from the DNA. This sample lists roughly 280,000 clones; 88% were detected once. The ten largest clones add up to approximately 10% of the sample.

Turning to this clone: Its antigen specificity is not known. There are no base qualities to consult, and no much larger clone falls within one base.

This sequence was found in a woman aged 25 to 39 with COVID-19, enrolled during active disease. The V and J genes are TRBV6-2 or TRBV6-3 and TRBJ2-3, with TRBD2 perhaps the D gene, on 5 matching bases. The sample was peripheral blood. The sequence in DNA is TGTGCCAGCAGTCTTGCGCGGGCCCTCGGAGCCCACACAGATACGCAGTATTTT. This translates into CASSLARALGAHTDTQYF.